This T cell receptor (beta chain) was identified during a study of shared clonotypes between healthy human individuals. After removal of 4 bases from V and 1 base from J, the junction contained 5 bases not matched to a gene. The V gene's germline CDR1 is LNHDA and CDR2 SQIVND (reference sequence). The CDR3 loop spans 16 amino acids. Method: immunoSEQ multiplex PCR; TCRdb's copy keeps in-frame clones and lacks some. This sample yields under 1,900,000 clones, of which 98% are seen a single time; around 0.33% belongs to the top ten. The chain joins TRBV19 to TRBJ2-7; 12 bases fit TRBD2. Sequences were obtained from naive CD4+ T cells sorted from blood. Subset defined: CD45RA+ positively selected. The clonotype was recovered from a man younger than 40 in good health. This chain's CDR3 is CASSTPGTSGSYEQYF. Written as DNA, the CDR3 is TGTGCCAGTAGTACCCCAGGGACTAGCGGGTCCTACGAGCAGTACTTC.